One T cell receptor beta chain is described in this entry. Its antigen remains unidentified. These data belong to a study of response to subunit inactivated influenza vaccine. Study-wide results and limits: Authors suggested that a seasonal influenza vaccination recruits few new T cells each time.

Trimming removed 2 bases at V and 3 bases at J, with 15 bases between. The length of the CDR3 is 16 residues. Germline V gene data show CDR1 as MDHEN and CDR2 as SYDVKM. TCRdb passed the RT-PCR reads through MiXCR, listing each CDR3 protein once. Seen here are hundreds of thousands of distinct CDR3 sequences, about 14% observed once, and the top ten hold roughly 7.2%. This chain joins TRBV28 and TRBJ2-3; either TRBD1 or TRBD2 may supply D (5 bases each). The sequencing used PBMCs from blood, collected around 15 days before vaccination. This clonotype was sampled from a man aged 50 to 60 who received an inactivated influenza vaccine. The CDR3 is CASSLNPGSRTDTQYF. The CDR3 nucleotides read TGTGCCAGCAGTTTAAACCCAGGGAGTCGGACAGATACGCAGTATTTT.